Each of the 22 T cell receptor beta chains below was sequenced from the same sample in a study of beta chain bispecific antibodies for T cell cancers. Broader study findings: Normal T cells contributed less of the targeted TRBV signal than the leukemia cells did.

Either OKT3 anti-CD3 antibody or CD3/CD28 beads expanded T cells from blood mononuclear cells over approximately three days. These receptors' antigens are unknown. TCRdb reanalysed the 5' RACE reads using MiXCR and keeps one entry per CDR3 protein. The sample gives about 18,000 distinct CDR3 sequences, about 2.2% of which show up once; 6.9% is in the top ten. Material: healthy donor T cells cultured with leukemia cells. Every receptor here comes from a human donor in good health. Some clones in this sample may be carry-over from other donors' samples.

The sample holds many counts of this clonotype. The chain is built from TRBV9 and TRBJ2-5; 10 bases are a match to TRBD1. Germline CDR1 and CDR2: SGDLS and YYNGEE. CDR3 length: 15 amino acids. Losses at the gene ends were 3 bases for V and 1 base for J; bases not matched to a gene: 3. The chain's CDR3 is CASSADRGGQETQYF. The CDR3 bases are TGTGCCAGCAGCGCGGACAGGGGGGGCCAAGAGACCCAGTACTTC.

There are many counts of this clonotype. The chain joins TRBV10-3 to TRBJ2-1; D remains ambiguous. V was shortened by 4 bases and J by 3 bases, with 10 bases between the two germline ends. CDR1 is ENHRY, CDR2 SYGVKD, per germline. The CDR3 extends over 14 amino acids. The DNA of the CDR3 is TGTGCCATCAGTGGAGGTGGTCTCTACAATGAGCAGTTCTTC. This codes for CAISGGGLYNEQFF.

This clonotype ranks as medium-sized. The chain recombines TRBV7-9 with TRBJ2-7, with D possibly being TRBD1 or TRBD2 (6 bases each). V shed 1 base and J shed 2 bases, with 15 bases lying between them. Per germline, CDR1 SEHNR and CDR2 FQNEAQ (reference sequence). There are 16 residues in the CDR3. In DNA form, the CDR3 reads TGTGCCAGCAGCTTAGAGGGGGGCCCCACTCCCTACGAGCAGTACTTC. It translates to CASSLEGGPTPYEQYF.

By frequency in the sample, this clonotype is medium-sized. This chain links TRBV20-1 with TRBJ2-6; D is possibly TRBD2 (5 bases). Per germline, CDR1 DFQATT and CDR2 SNEGSKA (reference sequence). Trimming stripped 2 bases from V and 2 bases from J, with 7 bases between. The CDR3 loop spans 14 amino acids. The CDR3 loop reads CSARRGTGANVLTF. CDR3 sequence (DNA): TGCAGTGCTAGACGGGGTACTGGGGCCAACGTCCTGACTTTC.

In its sample, this clonotype was seen many times. This chain links TRBV7-9 with TRBJ2-3; no definite D call. This CDR3 region has 13 residues. Trimming removed 1 base at V and 4 bases at J, with 6 bases between. Germline CDR1 SEHNR, CDR2 FQNEAQ (reference sequence). The CDR3 DNA reads as TGTGCCAGCAGCTTAGAATTACCAGATACGCAGTATTTT. This sequence encodes CASSLELPDTQYF.

This clonotype appeared many times. The chain combines TRBV14 with TRBJ2-5; the D gene is possibly TRBD1 (6 bases). The CDR3 consists of 16 residues. The germline CDR1 and CDR2 sequences are SGHDN and FVKESK. Trimming took off 10 bases at V and 2 bases at J, with 23 bases between the two ends. The CDR3 DNA follows: TGTGCCAACGAGCCTGAGAATACAGGGCGTCAAGAGACCCAGTACTTC. Translation: CANEPENTGRQETQYF.

In this sample, this clonotype turned up many times. The chain links TRBV7-9 to TRBJ1-1; D remains unclear. V was pared by 6 bases and J by 6 bases, with 14 bases between. This CDR3 is built from 13 residues. Germline V gene lookup returns CDR1 SEHNR and CDR2 FQNEAQ (reference sequence). This chain's CDR3 is CASSPGVLAEAFF. In DNA form, the CDR3 reads TGTGCCAGCAGTCCGGGTGTTTTAGCTGAAGCTTTCTTT.

At least ten counts were recorded for this clonotype. This chain joins TRBV5-1 and TRBJ2-5; tentative D call: TRBD2 (5 bases). The V end lost 4 bases, the J end lost 5 bases, and 15 bases lay between the germline ends. The CDR3 sequence is 14 residues long. CDR1 is SGHRS, CDR2 YFSETQ, per germline. CDR3 amino acids: CASSPSEGWETQYF. DNA of the CDR3: TGCGCCAGCAGCCCGTCAGAGGGCTGGGAGACCCAGTACTTC.

Ten or more counts support this clonotype. The V gene is TRBV20-1, the J gene TRBJ2-7, with 14 bases aligning to TRBD2. The CDR3 runs 15 residues. Trimming cost V 3 bases and J 4 bases; bases outside gene matches: 5. Germline V gives CDR1 DFQATT, CDR2 SNEGSKA (reference sequence). CDR3 nucleotides: TGCAGTGCTAGGAGACGGACTAGCGGGGGGTACGAGCAGTACTTC. Its protein product is CSARRRTSGGYEQYF.

This clonotype has at least ten counts. This chain's CDR3 is CASSHQPPWQYF. Written as DNA, the CDR3 is TGTGCCAGCAGCCACCAGCCCCCCTGGCAGTATTTT. This chain connects TRBV14 to TRBJ2-3; D not resolved. CDR1 SGHDN and CDR2 FVKESK come from the germline V gene. This CDR3 has 12 amino acids. The V end was cut by 3 bases, the J end by 11 bases, with 12 bases between.

Many counts were recorded for this clonotype. The V and J genes are TRBV2 and TRBJ2-3, with 10 positions matching TRBD1. CDR3 size: 15 residues. V dropped 6 bases and J dropped 3; count of bases not matched to a gene: 6. Looked up from germline, CDR1 is SNHLY and CDR2 is FYNNEI. The CDR3 DNA reads TGTGCCAGCAGGACCGGGACAGGGGAAACAGATACGCAGTATTTT. Encoded protein: CASRTGTGETDTQYF.

In this sample, this clonotype turned up a few times. The V gene is TRBV14, the J gene TRBJ1-2; D unclear. The length of the CDR3 is 13 residues. The germline V gene has CDR1 SGHDN and CDR2 FVKESK. Trimming shortened V by 4 bases and J by 3 bases, and 9 bases separated the two germline ends. CDR3 sequence reads: CASSPPGDYGYTF. In DNA, the CDR3 is TGTGCCAGCAGCCCGCCGGGTGACTATGGCTACACCTTC.

This clonotype was counted many times. The chain has TRBV6-2 or TRBV6-3 and TRBJ2-7; the D is unclear. The CDR3 is 14 amino acids. Germline CDR1 MNHEY, CDR2 SVGEGT. Trimming cost V 6 bases and J 3 bases, with 15 bases left between them. Written as DNA, the CDR3 is TGTGCCAGCAGAATCCCGGGCCGCATCTACGAGCAGTACTTC. This codes for CASRIPGRIYEQYF.

This clonotype was recorded at least ten times. This chain joins TRBV14 and TRBJ2-7, with D perhaps TRBD1 or TRBD2 (5 bases each). V lost 0 bases and J lost 3, with 12 bases in between. Germline V gene lookup returns CDR1 SGHDN and CDR2 FVKESK. This CDR3 contains 15 residues. This chain's CDR3 is CASSQDPGQIYEQYF. The CDR3 nucleotides are TGTGCCAGCAGCCAAGACCCGGGGCAGATCTACGAGCAGTACTTC.

This clonotype was recorded many times. The CDR3 sequence: CASSSYLGGNEQFF. The CDR3 coding sequence is TGTGCCAGCAGCTCGTATCTGGGGGGCAATGAGCAGTTCTTC. The chain joins TRBV7-6 to TRBJ2-1; TRBD2 might be the D (6 bases). Between the trimmed V and J ends, which lost 4 bases and 6 bases, there was a span of 13 bases. Looked up from germline, CDR1 is SGHVS and CDR2 is FNYEAQ. CDR3 size: 14 residues.

This clonotype has a count of ten or more. One junction end does not reproduce the germline sequence, and a read error may be involved. The V gene is TRBV13, the J gene TRBJ1-1; no firm D call. The CDR3 sequence is 16 residues long. Germline V CDR1 and CDR2: PRHDT, FYEKMQ (reference sequence). This chain's CDR3 is CASSLDRGVGNSEAFF. The CDR3 nucleotides are TGTGCCAGCAGCTTAGACCGGGGAGTGGGGAACTCTGAAGCTTTCTTT.

There are many counts of this clonotype. This chain joins TRBV30 and TRBJ1-5; no clear D. CDR3 length equals 14 residues. The germline V and J ends were trimmed by 3 bases and 4 bases, with 13 bases remaining between them. Germline V gene data show CDR1 as GTSNPN and CDR2 as SVGIG (reference sequence). The CDR3 region has the DNA TGTGCCTGGAGACCGGACGGTATTAATCAGCCCCAGCATTTT. It encodes CAWRPDGINQPQHF.

By sample share, this clonotype is medium-sized. The gene calls are TRBV10-3 and TRBJ2-7, with D perhaps TRBD2 (5 bases). The CDR3 spans 11 residues. V shed 10 bases and J shed 5 bases, with 12 bases lying between them. Germline loops: CDR1 ENHRY, CDR2 SYGVKD. The CDR3 reads CATSEEDEQYF. The DNA of the CDR3 is TGTGCCACTTCCGAGGAGGACGAGCAGTACTTC.

Ten or more counts support this clonotype. The chain recombines TRBV29-1 with TRBJ1-1; D is uncertain. The CDR3 totals 11 residues. The V end lost 5 bases, the J end lost 7 bases, and 11 bases lay between the germline ends. Germline CDR1 is SQVTM and CDR2 is ANQGSEA. CDR3 DNA: TGCAGCGTTAACGGCGGGATTGAAGCTTTCTTT. This sequence encodes CSVNGGIEAFF. Full variable domain (rest looked up from reference TRBV29-1 and TRBJ1-1): SAVISQKPSRDICQRGTSLTIQCQVDSQVTMMFWYRQQPGQSLTLIATANQGSEATYESGFVIDKFPISRPNLTFSTLTVSNMSPEDSSIYLCSVNGGIEAFFGQGTRLTVV.

This clonotype has at least ten counts. V usage is TRBV27 and J usage is TRBJ2-2, with D unresolved. Trimming left V 5 bases short and J 5 bases short, with 6 bases between. The CDR3 covers 12 residues. Germline CDR1 reads MNHEY; CDR2 reads SMNVEV (reference sequence). The CDR3 nucleotides are TGTGCCAGCAGTCCCTCGACCGGGGAGCTGTTTTTT. It encodes CASSPSTGELFF.

This clonotype was observed many times. The rearrangement uses TRBV11-2 and TRBJ2-1; 8 bases map to TRBD2. CDR1 and CDR2 (germline): SGHAT, FQNNGV. V trimming: 1 base; J trimming: 6 bases; junction bases outside the gene matches: 8. The CDR3 consists of 16 residues. Written as DNA, the CDR3 is TGTGCCAGCAGCTTAGTCCCGGGGGGGCAGGGCAATGAGCAGTTCTTC. Residues: CASSLVPGGQGNEQFF.

Ten or more counts support this clonotype. At one end the junction does not follow the germline gene, possibly because of a read error. The chain couples TRBV7-7 to TRBJ1-2; unclear D gene. CDR1 and CDR2 from the germline V gene are SSHAT and FNYEAQ (reference sequence). This CDR3 spans 13 amino acids. CDR3 loop: CASSLWPSYGYTF. DNA for the CDR3: TGTGCTAGCAGCTTATGGCCGAGCTATGGCTACACCTTC. The whole variable domain, remainder taken from reference TRBV7-7 and TRBJ1-2, is GAGVSQSPRYKVTKRGQDVTLRCDPISSHATLYWYQQALGQGPEFLTYFNYEAQPDKSGLPSDRFSAERPEGSISTLTIQRTEQRDSAMYRCASSLWPSYGYTFGSGTRLTVV.